The 27 T cell receptor beta chains presented below share a single source sample, sequenced in a study of blood T cell repertoires in COVID-19 (dated by TCRdb to the early 2020s). The receptor library was made with the immunoSEQ multiplex PCR assay. TCRdb took this table from immuneACCESS and kept in-frame rearrangements with V and J called. Such tables lack part of the clones; where checked against another copy, unresolved V genes explain under half of the gap, and the rest is unexplained. The sample table lists some 190,000 clones, about 90% of them with a count of one. The ten largest make up around 1.5% of the sample. Specimen: peripheral blood. The receptors shown here come from a man aged 18 to 30 with active or convalescent COVID-19.

The genes are TRBV5-4 and TRBJ2-2; TRBD1 matches 8 bases. This CDR3 region has 15 residues. Germline trimming cut 3 bases from V and 4 bases from J; bases unmatched to any gene: 5. Germline V gene sequence: CDR1 SGHNT, CDR2 YYREEE (reference sequence). CDR3 coding DNA: TGTGCCAGCAGCTACGGACAGGGCGGCACCGGGGAGCTGTTTTTT. This sequence encodes CASSYGQGGTGELFF.

This clone occurred a few times. The chain joins TRBV5-1 to TRBJ1-2, with D uncertain. The CDR3 length is 15 residues. Trimming stripped 4 bases from V and 4 bases from J, with 17 bases between. Germline CDR1 is SGHRS and CDR2 is YFSETQ. CDR3 nucleotides: TGCGCCAGCAGCCCCCAAACGACGGGTACCTATGGCTACACCTTC. Amino acids: CASSPQTTGTYGYTF.

The chain employs TRBV9 and TRBJ2-5; D is uncertain. The CDR3 loop spans 14 amino acids. Germline CDR1 SGDLS, CDR2 YYNGEE. The V and J ends lost 3 bases and 4 bases respectively, with 13 bases between them. The CDR3 DNA reads as TGTGCCAGCAGCGGAAATACCGGTAGAGAGACCCAGTACTTC. Protein sequence: CASSGNTGRETQYF.

The genes are TRBV10-3 and TRBJ2-1, with 14 nucleotides matching TRBD2. Per germline, CDR1 ENHRY and CDR2 SYGVKD. The CDR3 runs to 14 residues. V lost 6 bases and J lost 6; bases outside the gene matches: 1. CDR3 loop: CAISGTSGSNEQFF. In DNA, the CDR3 is TGTGCCATCAGCGGGACTAGCGGGAGCAATGAGCAGTTCTTC.

This clone was found a few times. The chain couples TRBV7-9 to TRBJ2-6; 7 bases match TRBD1. V was pared by 3 bases and J by 0 bases, with 5 bases of the junction left unmatched. This CDR3 is built from 17 residues. Germline loops: CDR1 SEHNR, CDR2 FQNEAQ (reference sequence). The CDR3: CASSLTGSLSGANVLTF. The CDR3 bases are TGTGCCAGCAGCTTGACAGGGTCCCTCTCTGGGGCCAACGTCCTGACTTTC.

The J gene is TRBJ2-1, the V gene TRBV30; D is uncertain. V lost 4 bases to trimming and J lost 4 bases, with 11 bases between them. Germline CDR1 and CDR2: GTSNPN and SVGIG (reference sequence). CDR3 length: 13 amino acids. The CDR3 bases are TGTGCCTGGACCTCCTCCGGTTACAATGAGCAGTTCTTC. Encoded protein: CAWTSSGYNEQFF.

The chain has TRBV5-7 and TRBJ2-7, with 7 bases lining up with TRBD1. TRBV5-7 is flagged as an ORF with uncertain function. This CDR3 has 15 residues. Trimming took 4 bases from V and 2 from J; bases not matched to a gene: 9. CDR3 sequence: CASSPGGQCTYEQYF. As DNA, the CDR3 is TGTGCCAGCAGCCCAGGGGGACAGTGCACCTACGAGCAGTACTTC.

This chain links TRBV24-1 with TRBJ2-3; D gene ambiguous. This CDR3 spans 12 amino acids. Trimming took 9 bases from V and 2 from J, leaving 8 bases between them. Germline lookup yields CDR1 KGHDR and CDR2 SFDVKD. The CDR3 coding sequence is TGTGCCACCCGGTCCGCCACAGATACGCAGTATTTT. This encodes CATRSATDTQYF.

In its sample, this clone was seen once. DNA for the CDR3: TGCGCCAGCAGCGAGGGACAGGGGGTCCAAGAGACCCAGTACTTC. Encoded protein: CASSEGQGVQETQYF. The chain employs TRBV5-1 and TRBJ2-5, with 11 bases that match TRBD1. This CDR3 comprises 15 residues. CDR1 SGHRS and CDR2 YFSETQ come from the germline V gene. Trimming took 4 bases from V and 1 from J; bases not matched to a gene: 3.

This chain uses TRBV19 with TRBJ1-6; possibly TRBD1 for D (5 bases). The CDR3 runs to 15 residues. CDR1 and CDR2 (germline): LNHDA, SQIVND (reference sequence). The V and J ends lost 4 bases and 7 bases respectively, with 14 bases between them. This CDR3 reads CASSTKDRFNSPLHF. DNA for the CDR3: TGTGCCAGTAGTACCAAAGACAGATTCAATTCACCCCTCCACTTT.

The chain links TRBV28 to TRBJ2-3, with a tentative D call TRBD2 (5 bases). CDR1 and CDR2 from the germline V gene are MDHEN and SYDVKM. V lost 4 bases, J lost 0 bases, and 11 bases lay in between. This CDR3 is 15 amino acids long. CDR3: CASSSSGSSTDTQYF. The CDR3 DNA reads TGTGCCAGCAGTTCCTCGGGATCTAGCACAGATACGCAGTATTTT.

This chain uses TRBV6-6 with TRBJ1-1; no definite D call. Germline V gene lookup returns CDR1 MNHNY and CDR2 SVGAGI (reference sequence). V gave up 0 bases and J gave up 2 bases, with 4 bases separating them. The CDR3 length is 13 residues. The CDR3 reads CASSYSTNTEAFF. The CDR3 DNA sequence: TGTGCCAGCAGTTACTCGACAAACACTGAAGCTTTCTTT.

This chain links TRBV5-4 with TRBJ2-3; a weak D match, TRBD1 (5 bases). CDR1 and CDR2 from the germline V gene are SGHNT and YYREEE (reference sequence). This CDR3 is 15 amino acids long. V shed 1 base and J shed 0 bases, with 9 bases lying between them. DNA for the CDR3: TGTGCCAGCAGCTTGCGCCAGGGAAGCACAGATACGCAGTATTTT. Its protein product is CASSLRQGSTDTQYF.

This clone appeared a single time. The rearrangement uses TRBV19 and TRBJ1-1; 7 bases are a match to TRBD1. The CDR3 is made up of 15 amino acids. V was pared by 4 bases and J by 0 bases, with 5 bases of the junction left unmatched. Germline CDR1 and CDR2: LNHDA and SQIVND (reference sequence). CDR3 bases: TGTGCCAGTAGTAACAGGGGATTCATGAACACTGAAGCTTTCTTT. Encoded protein: CASSNRGFMNTEAFF.

The chain uses TRBV24-1 and TRBJ2-5, with TRBD2 matching over 8 bases. The V and J ends lost 3 bases and 4 bases, in that order; junction bases with no gene match: 6. There are 15 residues in the CDR3. CDR1 KGHDR and CDR2 SFDVKD come from the germline V gene. The CDR3 region is CATSDGAGDLETQYF. CDR3 DNA sequence: TGTGCCACCAGTGATGGAGCGGGAGATTTAGAGACCCAGTACTTC.

This chain uses TRBV19 with TRBJ2-5; D is perhaps TRBD2 (6 bases). Germline V gene sequence: CDR1 LNHDA, CDR2 SQIVND (reference sequence). V gave up 10 bases and J gave up 3 bases, with 18 bases separating them. The CDR3 length is 14 residues. The CDR3: CANLQPGGEETQYF. CDR3 nucleotides: TGTGCCAATCTTCAGCCCGGAGGGGAAGAGACCCAGTACTTC.

This clone has only a few counts. The chain carries TRBV4-2 and TRBJ2-1; 11 nucleotides align to TRBD2. In germline, CDR1 is LGHNA, CDR2 YNFKEQ. The CDR3 loop spans 21 amino acids. Trimming cost V 0 bases and J 2 bases; bases outside gene matches: 15. This chain's CDR3 is CASSQEGRVTSGSKPYNEQFF. DNA for the CDR3: TGTGCCAGCAGCCAAGAAGGTCGCGTAACTAGCGGGAGTAAACCCTACAATGAGCAGTTCTTC.

The gene calls are TRBV4-2 and TRBJ1-4, with 9 bases lining up with TRBD1. Germline V gene lookup returns CDR1 LGHNA and CDR2 YNFKEQ. V lost 6 bases, J lost 7 bases, and 9 bases stayed unmatched. This CDR3 is 15 amino acids long. The chain's CDR3 is CASRNQQGAGEKLFF. The CDR3 DNA reads as TGTGCCAGCAGAAATCAACAGGGGGCCGGTGAAAAACTGTTTTTT.

The V and J genes are TRBV28 and TRBJ2-1; the D gene is possibly TRBD2 (7 bases). Germline V gene data show CDR1 as MDHEN and CDR2 as SYDVKM. This CDR3 has 16 amino acids. V shed 4 bases and J shed 3 bases, with 16 bases lying between them. The CDR3 DNA is TGTGCCAGCAGTTCCTCGGGGGGACACCGCTACAATGAGCAGTTCTTC. As protein: CASSSSGGHRYNEQFF.

The chain has TRBV7-2 and TRBJ2-3; 11 bases map to TRBD2. The CDR3 contains 18 residues. Germline CDR1 and CDR2: SGHTA and FQGNSA. With V trimmed by 0 bases and J by 5 bases, 10 bases remained unmatched. This CDR3 reads CASSLAGVGLAGGDTQYF. CDR3 bases: TGTGCCAGCAGCTTAGCGGGGGTGGGGCTAGCGGGAGGAGATACGCAGTATTTT. Drawing the rest from reference TRBV7-2 and TRBJ2-3, the complete variable domain is GAGVSQSPSNKVTEKGKDVELRCDPISGHTALYWYRQSLGQGLEFLIYFQGNSAPDKSGLPSDRFSAERTGGSVSTLTIQRTQQEDSAVYLCASSLAGVGLAGGDTQYFGPGTRLTVL.

The chain employs TRBV19 and TRBJ1-1; 7 bases line up with TRBD1. This CDR3 is 14 amino acids long. Germline V lookup: CDR1 LNHDA, CDR2 SQIVND (reference sequence). Losses at the gene ends were 3 bases for V and 1 base for J; bases not matched to a gene: 2. The CDR3: CASSMKGANTEAFF. CDR3 sequence (DNA): TGTGCCAGTAGTATGAAGGGGGCGAACACTGAAGCTTTCTTT.

V usage is TRBV5-1 and J usage is TRBJ2-7; 7 nucleotides line up with TRBD1. This CDR3 is 14 amino acids long. Germline V CDR1 and CDR2: SGHRS, YFSETQ. V lost 2 bases to trimming and J lost 2 bases; unmatched junction nucleotides: 4. In DNA form, the CDR3 reads TGCGCCAGCAGCTTCGAAGGGGGCCCCTACGAGCAGTACTTC. Its translation: CASSFEGGPYEQYF.

This clone was recorded a few times. The rearrangement links TRBV27 to TRBJ2-2; D is ambiguous. V lost 5 bases and J 4 bases, leaving 17 bases between the germline ends. Germline CDR1 is MNHEY and CDR2 is SMNVEV (reference sequence). The CDR3 runs 16 residues. CDR3 sequence (DNA): TGTGCCAGCAGTCCCCCCAAAAACTTAGCCACCGGGGAGCTGTTTTTT. It encodes CASSPPKNLATGELFF.

This chain uses TRBV24-1 with TRBJ2-1; D may be TRBD2 (6 bases). V was pared by 3 bases and J by 9 bases, with 14 bases between. The CDR3 has 14 amino acids. Per the germline V gene, CDR1 is KGHDR and CDR2 is SFDVKD. Here the CDR3 reads CATSDITGAGEQFF. The CDR3 region has the DNA TGTGCCACCAGTGATATAACGGGAGCGGGTGAGCAGTTCTTC.

The genes are TRBV28 and TRBJ1-1; no clear D gene. Germline values: CDR1 MDHEN, CDR2 SYDVKM. V was pared by 8 bases and J by 4 bases, with 14 bases between. The CDR3 spans 13 residues. In DNA form, the CDR3 reads TGTGCCAGCGAGGCCCCGGCGGGCACTGAAGCTTTCTTT. Encoded protein: CASEAPAGTEAFF.

The chain recombines TRBV5-6 with TRBJ2-6, with 7 positions matching TRBD1. Germline V gene sequence: CDR1 SGHDT, CDR2 YYEEEE. The V gene end was trimmed by 2 bases and the J gene end by 0 bases; junction bases not matched to a gene: 5. The CDR3 is 17 amino acids. The CDR3 loop is CASSLGRGSSGANVLTF. The CDR3 region has the DNA TGTGCCAGCAGCTTAGGCAGGGGGAGCTCTGGGGCCAACGTCCTGACTTTC.

The chain recombines TRBV9 with TRBJ1-4; no definite D call. The CDR3 is made up of 15 amino acids. CDR1 is SGDLS and CDR2 is YYNGEE in the germline V gene. Deletions cut 0 bases from V and 4 bases from J, with 10 bases between. CDR3 DNA: TGTGCCAGCAGCGTAGGGGCACAGAATAATGAAAAACTGTTTTTT. It is translated as CASSVGAQNNEKLFF.